One and the same sample provided the 18 T cell receptor beta chains below, sequenced in a study of T-cell memory formation after mild COVID-19. TCRdb re-derived calls from the 5' RACE reads in MiXCR, one entry per CDR3 protein. The data show 350,000 to 450,000 distinct CDR3 sequences, 13% to 15% seen once. The sample taken for sequencing was PBMCs or a T cell subset sorted from them (not recorded which). The receptors come from a man between 18 and 29 years old who had mild COVID-19 (a few samples of this study predate the infection). Cell type and time point are not known.

This sequence joins TRBV7-2 and TRBJ1-5; 10 nucleotides line up with TRBD1. The V gene's germline CDR1 is SGHTA and CDR2 FQGNSA. The ends lost 2 bases at V and 6 bases at J; junction bases unmatched: 7. CDR3 length: 16 amino acids. CDR3 DNA: TGTGCCAGCAGCTTATCCGGGACAGGGGCAGGTCAGCCCCAGCATTTT. Its protein is CASSLSGTGAGQPQHF.

The chain links TRBV7-9 to TRBJ2-2, with D possibly matching TRBD1 (5 bases). Germline-derived CDR1 and CDR2 are SEHNR and FQNEAQ (reference sequence). The CDR3 contains 15 residues. V gave up 3 bases and J gave up 2 bases, with 10 bases separating them. In DNA, the CDR3 is TGTGCCAGCAGCTTGGACACCTTCAACACCGGGGAGCTGTTTTTT. It translates to CASSLDTFNTGELFF.

This chain connects TRBV20-1 to TRBJ2-4; weak D call: TRBD1 (8 bases). This CDR3 is 16 amino acids long. Germline V gene lookup returns CDR1 DFQATT and CDR2 SNEGSKA (reference sequence). V lost 5 bases to trimming and J lost 1 base, with 18 bases between them. CDR3 loop: CSAARTGRVAKNIQYF. CDR3 bases: TGCAGTGCTGCCCGGACAGGGAGGGTCGCCAAAAACATTCAGTACTTC.

V gene TRBV12-3 or TRBV12-4 combines with J gene TRBJ2-3; TRBD1 matches at 8 bases. The J segment lost 4 bases and the V segment lost 2 bases, leaving 8 bases of the junction unmatched. The CDR3 has 16 residues. The CDR3 coding sequence is TGTGCCAGCAGTTTATGGGGACAGGTGAAGCCAGATACGCAGTATTTT. Translated, it gives CASSLWGQVKPDTQYF.

This clonotype was found a few times. The chain couples TRBV5-4 to TRBJ2-3; the D call may be TRBD1 or TRBD2 (6 bases each). The V gene lost 3 bases and the J gene lost 5 bases, with 13 bases spanning the gap. This CDR3 has 14 amino acids. Germline lookup yields CDR1 SGHNT and CDR2 YYREEE (reference sequence). DNA for the CDR3: TGTGCCAGCAGCTCGTGGGGGGCCGTAGATACGCAGTATTTT. It encodes CASSSWGAVDTQYF.

This clonotype has ten or more counts. This chain uses TRBV7-6 with TRBJ2-5; TRBD1 agrees at 8 bases. This CDR3 is 13 amino acids long. The germline CDR1 and CDR2 sequences are SGHVS and FNYEAQ. V trimming: 7 bases; J trimming: 5 bases; junction bases outside the gene matches: 6. CDR3 coding DNA: TGTGCCAGCACCTTGGACAGGGCGGAGACCCAGTACTTC. Protein product: CASTLDRAETQYF.

In this sample, this clonotype turned up many times. This chain connects TRBV4-1 to TRBJ1-1; D unresolved. The CDR3 consists of 13 residues. CDR1 MGHRA and CDR2 YSYEKL come from the germline V gene. V was clipped by 7 bases and J by 5 bases, with 14 bases between them. DNA for the CDR3: TGCGCCAGCACCCCAGAGTTGCGGACTGAAGCTTTCTTT. Its protein is CASTPELRTEAFF.

The table lists this clonotype with a few counts. CDR3 protein: CASSPEQFRSQPQHF. The CDR3 nucleotides read TGTGCCAGCTCACCAGAACAGTTTAGGAGTCAGCCCCAGCATTTT. V usage is TRBV18 and J usage is TRBJ1-5; D is ambiguous. Trimming shortened V by 2 bases and J by 6 bases, and 14 bases separated the two germline ends. CDR3 length: 15 amino acids. The germline V gene has CDR1 KGHSH and CDR2 LQKENI.

This clonotype was seen ten or more times. V is TRBV7-3 and J is TRBJ1-1; D ambiguous. V was pared by 6 bases and J by 4 bases, with 12 bases between. CDR1 and CDR2 from the germline V gene are SGHTA and FQGTGA. The length of the CDR3 is 13 residues. The CDR3 DNA is TGTGCCAGCAGTTCAGGAGTGGGCACTGAAGCTTTCTTT. It yields the protein CASSSGVGTEAFF. Combining the CDR3 with reference TRBV7-3 and TRBJ1-1 gives the whole variable domain GAGVSQTPSNKVTEKGKYVELRCDPISGHTALYWYRQSLGQGPEFLIYFQGTGAADDSGLPNDRFFAVRPEGSVSTLKIQRTERGDSAVYLCASSSGVGTEAFFGQGTRLTVV.

The rearrangement joins TRBV28 to TRBJ1-5; possibly TRBD1 for D (6 bases). The CDR3 is 15 residues long. V gave up 1 base and J gave up 7 bases, with 14 bases separating them. CDR1 is MDHEN and CDR2 is SYDVKM in the germline V gene. The CDR3 sequence is CASSLSGGRIQPQHF. In nucleotides, the CDR3 is TGTGCCAGCAGTTTATCCGGGGGCCGTATACAGCCCCAGCATTTT.

J is TRBJ1-2 and V is TRBV6-1; TRBD1 matches at 8 bases. Germline lookup yields CDR1 MNHNS and CDR2 SASEGT. The CDR3 covers 14 residues. Trimming cost V 3 bases and J 4 bases; bases outside gene matches: 4. The DNA of the CDR3 is TGTGCCAGCAGTGACGCAGGGGGCGGCTATGGCTACACCTTC. Translation gives CASSDAGGGYGYTF.

The V gene is TRBV12-3 or TRBV12-4, the J gene TRBJ2-3, with a possible D match to TRBD2 (6 bases). Trimming took 6 bases from V and 7 from J, leaving 11 bases between them. The CDR3 runs 12 residues. CDR3 amino acids: CASSPGGHTQYF. As DNA, the CDR3 is TGTGCCAGCAGCCCCGGGGGACATACGCAGTATTTT.

The chain is built from TRBV6-5 and TRBJ1-1, with 7 bases identical to TRBD1. V was clipped by 0 bases and J by 4 bases; unmatched bases: 8. CDR1 and CDR2 (germline): MNHEY, SVGAGI. CDR3 length: 16 residues. The CDR3 nucleotides are TGTGCCAGCAGTTACTCGACAGGGATCGTTGGCACTGAAGCTTTCTTT. Protein product: CASSYSTGIVGTEAFF.

The CDR3 nucleotides read TGTGCCAGCAGCTTAGAAGGGTGGAGGGCCGGCTACACCTTC. This codes for CASSLEGWRAGYTF. The chain is built from TRBV7-2 and TRBJ1-2; D remains unclear. The germline CDR1 and CDR2 sequences are SGHTA and FQGNSA. The CDR3 is made up of 14 amino acids. Trimming shortened V by 1 base and J by 8 bases, and 14 bases separated the two germline ends.

Only a few counts were recorded for this clonotype. This chain links TRBV12-3 or TRBV12-4 with TRBJ2-4, with TRBD2 matching 13 bases. After removal of 8 bases from V and 0 bases from J, the junction contained 4 bases not matched to a gene. There are 16 residues in the CDR3. The CDR3 loop reads CASGLAGVSAKNIQYF. Written as DNA, the CDR3 is TGTGCCAGCGGACTAGCGGGGGTTTCAGCCAAAAACATTCAGTACTTC.

The chain is built from TRBV7-6 and TRBJ1-1; D is possibly TRBD1 (5 bases). Germline V gene lookup returns CDR1 SGHVS and CDR2 FNYEAQ. V gave up 5 bases and J gave up 3 bases, with 22 bases separating them. This CDR3 is 17 amino acids long. The CDR3 loop is CASSLSPAGGTYTEAFF. As DNA, the CDR3 is TGTGCCAGCAGCCTCTCCCCAGCGGGGGGGACGTACACTGAAGCTTTCTTT. Combining the CDR3 with reference TRBV7-6 and TRBJ1-1 gives the whole variable domain GAGVSQSPRYKVTKRGQDVALRCDPISGHVSLYWYRQALGQGPEFLTYFNYEAQQDKSGLPNDRFSAERPEGSISTLTIQRTEQRDSAMYRCASSLSPAGGTYTEAFFGQGTRLTVV.

V and J are TRBV6-5 and TRBJ1-1; maybe TRBD1 (5 bases). Germline V gene data show CDR1 as MNHEY and CDR2 as SVGAGI. The V gene lost 6 bases and the J gene lost 4 bases, with 12 bases spanning the gap. The CDR3 has 13 amino acids. The CDR3 sequence: CASSPWGGTEAFF. Written as DNA, the CDR3 is TGTGCCAGCAGCCCCTGGGGGGGCACTGAAGCTTTCTTT.

The chain carries TRBV7-3 and TRBJ2-5; D perhaps matches TRBD2 (5 bases). The length of the CDR3 is 13 residues. The V end was cut by 3 bases, the J end by 7 bases, with 12 bases between. Germline values: CDR1 SGHTA, CDR2 FQGTGA. CDR3 in amino acids: CASSLDYRGTQYF. In nucleotides, the CDR3 is TGTGCCAGCAGCTTGGATTACCGGGGGACCCAGTACTTC.